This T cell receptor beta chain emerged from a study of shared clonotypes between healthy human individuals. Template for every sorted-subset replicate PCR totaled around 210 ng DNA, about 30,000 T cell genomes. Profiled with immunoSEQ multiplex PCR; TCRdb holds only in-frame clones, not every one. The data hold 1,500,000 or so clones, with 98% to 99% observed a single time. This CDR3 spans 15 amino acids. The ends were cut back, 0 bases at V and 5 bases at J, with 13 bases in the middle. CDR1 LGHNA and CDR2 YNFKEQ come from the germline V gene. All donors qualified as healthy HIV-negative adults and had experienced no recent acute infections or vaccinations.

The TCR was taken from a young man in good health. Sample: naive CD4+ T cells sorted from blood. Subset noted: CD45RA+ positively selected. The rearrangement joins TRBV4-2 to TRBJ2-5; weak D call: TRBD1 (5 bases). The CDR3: CASSQEGPGRETQYF. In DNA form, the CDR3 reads TGTGCCAGCAGCCAAGAGGGGCCCGGGCGGGAGACCCAGTACTTC.